The entry below describes one T cell receptor (beta chain). Its target antigen remains unknown. Base qualities are missing; no much larger clone stands one base away. Libraries were made using PCR. Sequencing was performed on an Illumina HiSeq 2500. TCR libraries were prepared with molecular barcoding, using unique molecular identifiers to normalize TCRbeta repertoire quantification. TCRdb reworked the public reads: Q25 trimming with fastp, MiXCR clone assembly, productive beta chains retained. Entries that share a CDR3 protein sequence are merged under the most common genes and DNA. Within this sample are 450,000 to 600,000 distinct CDR3 sequences, with approximately 12% of them counted one time only. 2.2% of the sample is in the top ten clones. The entry originates in a study of T-cell reconstitution after alpha-beta-depleted transplantation in children (dated by TCRdb to about 2016). Background on the whole study: T-cell immune reconstitution after TCRalphabeta/CD19-depleted allogeneic hematopoietic cell transplantation in children was quantitatively tracked in the study by means of TCR repertoire profiling.

V sheds 4 bases and J sheds 7 bases, leaving 7 bases between their ends. The germline V gene gives CDR1 as SQVTM and CDR2 as ANQGSEA. There are 10 amino acids in the CDR3, from cysteine to phenylalanine inclusive. CDR3 DNA only is kept here, 30 bases in frame from base 1. In light of the paper, this sample's treatment or condition label describes: allogeneic hematopoietic cell transplantation with graft depleted of TCRalphabeta T cells and CD19 B cells. Transplant recipients were children who received TCRalphabeta/CD19-depleted allogeneic hematopoietic cell grafts. Here is what the overall study found, with its caveats: The frequencies of hyperexpanded clones fell over the following months, and after one year, T-cell counts and TCRbeta diversity were mostly attributed to newly produced T cells. Apparently early alphabetaT-cell count recovery about two months after transplant reportedly relied on only several hundred rapidly expanded clones derived from non-depleted graft cells. In some patients, the high TCRbeta diversity seen at day 60 was put down to recipient T cells and intrathymic progenitors that had survived conditioning.

The material was PBMCs, mostly from graft donor cells, obtained 360 days after TCRalphabeta/CD19-depleted stem cell transplant. This TCR derives from a male patient aged 10-17 years who had a stem cell transplant for acute myeloid leukemia, so the T cells may come from the graft donor. In this chain, TRBV29-1 is recombined with TRBJ1-1; the D gene is not confidently resolved. The nucleotide sequence is given as TGCAGCGTTGTTTGGGTTGAAGCTTTCTTT. Translation gives CSVVWVEAFF. The reference TRBV29-1 and TRBJ1-1 proteins fill in what lies around the CDR3, so the full variable domain reads SAVISQKPSRDICQRGTSLTIQCQVDSQVTMMFWYRQQPGQSLTLIATANQGSEATYESGFVIDKFPISRPNLTFSTLTVSNMSPEDSSIYLCSVVWVEAFFGQGTRLTVV.